Presented here are 3 T cell receptor beta chains from one specimen sequenced in a study of blood T cell repertoires in COVID-19. The assay was immunoSEQ multiplex PCR, and TCRdb's table has in-frame clones only and misses some. Of about 270,000 clones in the sample, around 89% are singletons; the top ten hold approximately 2%. The sequencing input was PBMCs or T cells enriched from blood (not recorded which). These receptors were taken from a woman in her fifties or sixties in a cohort exposed to, infected with or recovered from COVID-19 (not recorded which).

The chain has TRBV9 and TRBJ2-2; a possible D gene is TRBD2 (6 bases). Trimming left V 1 base short and J 6 bases short, with 13 bases between. This CDR3 comprises 15 residues. The V gene's germline CDR1 is SGDLS and CDR2 YYNGEE. The CDR3 sequence: CASSVTHGTAGELFF. For the CDR3, the DNA is TGTGCCAGCAGCGTAACCCACGGGACTGCCGGGGAGCTGTTTTTT.

On this clone itself: This same CDR3 is encoded by further DNA sequences in the sample. The gene calls are TRBV19 and TRBJ2-3, with 8 bases lining up with TRBD1. Germline loops: CDR1 LNHDA, CDR2 SQIVND (reference sequence). The CDR3 has 13 amino acids. J gave up 0 bases and V 9 bases, and 2 bases lay outside the gene matches. The CDR3 reads CASRTGSTDTQYF. CDR3 in DNA: TGTGCCAGCAGGACAGGGAGCACAGATACGCAGTATTTT.

The chain carries TRBV19 and TRBJ1-5; the D is unclear. This CDR3 region has 14 residues. The germline V and J ends were trimmed by 4 bases and 6 bases, with 13 bases remaining between them. The germline V gene has CDR1 LNHDA and CDR2 SQIVND (reference sequence). In DNA form, the CDR3 reads TGTGCCAGTAGTACGGGTCAGTTCGGTCAGCCCCAGCATTTT. Residues: CASSTGQFGQPQHF.